These T cell receptor beta chains were read from a single sample in a study of cytomegalovirus exposure and HLA in healthy donors. Generated by immunoSEQ multiplex PCR, the TCRdb table keeps only in-frame clones and is missing some. The sample holds some 130,000 clones, nearly 80% seen once. Material for sequencing was PBMCs. The receptors shown here come from a man aged 25 to 40 in good health and CMV-seronegative. Both conserved end residues are part of each CDR3. Fields, in order: CDR3 length, V gene, clone size, D gene, J gene, CDR3 protein, CDR3 DNA. The D gene is left open where the match is weak. Clone sizes are given selectively: once, few, many, or a class where the clone is expanded.

len: 15
v_gene: TRBV6-5
abundance: .
d_gene: .
j_gene: TRBJ1-4
CDR3aa: CASSFPGGPNKKLFF
CDR3nt: TGTGCCAGCAGTTTCCCCGGAGGGCCTAATAAAAAACTGTTTTTT

len: 14
v_gene: TRBV18
abundance: .
d_gene: TRBD1
j_gene: TRBJ1-1
CDR3aa: CASSARQGDTEAFF
CDR3nt: TGTGCCAGCTCGGCCCGACAGGGGGACACTGAAGCTTTCTTT

len: 15
v_gene: TRBV5-1
abundance: .
d_gene: .
j_gene: TRBJ1-2
CDR3aa: CASSADQGSSYGYTF
CDR3nt: TGCGCCAGCAGCGCAGATCAGGGGAGCTCCTATGGCTACACCTTC

len: 14
v_gene: TRBV13
abundance: .
d_gene: .
j_gene: TRBJ1-1
CDR3aa: CASSLSRGDTEAFF
CDR3nt: TGTGCCAGCAGCTTATCTAGGGGTGACACTGAAGCTTTCTTT

len: 13
v_gene: TRBV6-5
abundance: .
d_gene: .
j_gene: TRBJ2-1
CDR3aa: CASSWSSYNEQFF
CDR3nt: TGTGCCAGTTCGTGGAGCTCCTACAATGAGCAGTTCTTC

len: 15
v_gene: TRBV5-6
abundance: few
d_gene: .
j_gene: TRBJ2-7
CDR3aa: CASSLNSHPSYEQYF
CDR3nt: TGTGCCAGCAGCTTGAACTCCCACCCCTCCTACGAGCAGTACTTC

len: 12
v_gene: TRBV27
abundance: .
d_gene: TRBD1
j_gene: TRBJ1-1
CDR3aa: CASSHRGPEAFF
CDR3nt: TGTGCCAGCAGTCACAGGGGCCCTGAAGCTTTCTTT

len: 16
v_gene: TRBV7-2
abundance: .
d_gene: TRBD1
j_gene: TRBJ1-3
CDR3aa: CASSVDRRQGASTIYF
CDR3nt: TGTGCCAGCAGCGTGGATAGGAGACAGGGGGCTAGCACCATATATTTT

len: 15
v_gene: TRBV5-1
abundance: .
d_gene: TRBD1
j_gene: TRBJ1-1
CDR3aa: CASSQLTGLGTEAFF
CDR3nt: TGCGCCAGCAGTCAGCTGACAGGGTTGGGCACTGAAGCTTTCTTT

len: 15
v_gene: TRBV10-3
abundance: .
d_gene: TRBD1
j_gene: TRBJ1-5
CDR3aa: CAISDSGTGQAPQHF
CDR3nt: TGTGCCATCAGTGACTCCGGGACAGGACAGGCGCCCCAGCATTTT

len: 15
v_gene: TRBV7-8
abundance: .
d_gene: TRBD1
j_gene: TRBJ1-1
CDR3aa: CASSFSQGAGTEAFF
CDR3nt: TGTGCCAGCAGCTTTTCGCAGGGGGCAGGCACTGAAGCTTTCTTT

len: 14
v_gene: TRBV15
abundance: few
d_gene: .
j_gene: TRBJ1-1
CDR3aa: CATSRLVGGTEAFF
CDR3nt: TGTGCCACCAGCAGATTAGTTGGTGGTACTGAAGCTTTCTTT

len: 15
v_gene: TRBV28
abundance: .
d_gene: .
j_gene: TRBJ2-7
CDR3aa: CASSYRGMSSYEQYF
CDR3nt: TGTGCCAGCAGTTATCGGGGGATGAGCTCCTACGAGCAGTACTTC

len: 14
v_gene: TRBV9
abundance: few
d_gene: TRBD1
j_gene: TRBJ1-1
CDR3aa: CASSVDPGGTEAFF
CDR3nt: TGTGCCAGCAGCGTAGATCCAGGGGGCACTGAAGCTTTCTTT

len: 15
v_gene: TRBV6-5
abundance: .
d_gene: .
j_gene: TRBJ2-7
CDR3aa: CASSKPGHFSYEQYF
CDR3nt: TGTGCCAGCAGTAAACCGGGACACTTCTCCTACGAGCAGTACTTC

len: 13
v_gene: TRBV6-5
abundance: .
d_gene: .
j_gene: TRBJ2-7
CDR3aa: CASSYTGPYEQYF
CDR3nt: TGTGCCAGCAGTTACACAGGCCCCTACGAGCAGTACTTC